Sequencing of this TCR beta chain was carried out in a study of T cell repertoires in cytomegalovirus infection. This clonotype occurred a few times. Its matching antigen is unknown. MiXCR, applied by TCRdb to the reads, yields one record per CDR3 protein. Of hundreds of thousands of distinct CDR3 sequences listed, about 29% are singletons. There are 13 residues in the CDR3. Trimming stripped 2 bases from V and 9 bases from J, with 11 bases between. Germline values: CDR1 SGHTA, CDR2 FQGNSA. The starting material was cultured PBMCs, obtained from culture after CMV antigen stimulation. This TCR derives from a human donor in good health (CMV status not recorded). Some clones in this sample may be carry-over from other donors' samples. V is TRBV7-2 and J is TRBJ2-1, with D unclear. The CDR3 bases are TGTGCCAGCAGCTTATTCTCACCTGGTGAGCAGTTCTTC. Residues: CASSLFSPGEQFF.